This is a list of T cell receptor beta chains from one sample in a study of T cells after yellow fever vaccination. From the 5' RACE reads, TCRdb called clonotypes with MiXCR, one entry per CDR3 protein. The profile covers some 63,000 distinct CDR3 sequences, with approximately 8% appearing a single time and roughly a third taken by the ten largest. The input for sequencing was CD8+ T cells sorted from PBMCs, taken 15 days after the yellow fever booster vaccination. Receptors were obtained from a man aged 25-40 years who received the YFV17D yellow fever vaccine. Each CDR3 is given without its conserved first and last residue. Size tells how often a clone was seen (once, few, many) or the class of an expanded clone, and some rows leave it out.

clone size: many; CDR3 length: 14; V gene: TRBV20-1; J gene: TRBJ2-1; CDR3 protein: SARDLWTSGKDEQF
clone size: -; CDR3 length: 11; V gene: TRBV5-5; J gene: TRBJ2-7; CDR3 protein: ASSPGRGYEQY
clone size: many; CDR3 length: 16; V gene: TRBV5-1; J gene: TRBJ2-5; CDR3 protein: ASSGGLAGGPTQETQY
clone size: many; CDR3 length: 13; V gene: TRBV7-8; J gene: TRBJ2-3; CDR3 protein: ASSLTVLSLDTQY
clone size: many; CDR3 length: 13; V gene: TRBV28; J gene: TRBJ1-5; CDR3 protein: ASSVFGTGNQPQH
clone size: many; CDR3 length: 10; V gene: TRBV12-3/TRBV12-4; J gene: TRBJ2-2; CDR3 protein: ASLGGPGELF
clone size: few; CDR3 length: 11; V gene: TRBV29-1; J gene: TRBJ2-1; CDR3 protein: SVVQRSYNEQF
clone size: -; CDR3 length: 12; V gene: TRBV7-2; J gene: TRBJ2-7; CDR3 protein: ASSRGLAGGWQY
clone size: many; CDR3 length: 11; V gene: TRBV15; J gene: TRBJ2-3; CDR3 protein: ATSPTQTDTQY
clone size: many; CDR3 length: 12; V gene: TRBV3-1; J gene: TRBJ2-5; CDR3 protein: ASSQGAGQETQY
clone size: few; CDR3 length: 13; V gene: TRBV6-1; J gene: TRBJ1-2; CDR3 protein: ASSQRTGRRIGYT
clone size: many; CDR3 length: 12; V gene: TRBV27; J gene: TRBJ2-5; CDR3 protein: ASRRGRIQETQY
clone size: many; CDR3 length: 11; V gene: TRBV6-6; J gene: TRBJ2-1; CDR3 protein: ASSYILHNEQF
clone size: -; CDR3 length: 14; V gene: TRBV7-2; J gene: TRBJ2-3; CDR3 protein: ASSPFLAGSPDTQY
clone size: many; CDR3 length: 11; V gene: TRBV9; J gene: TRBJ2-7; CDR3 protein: ASSVGTPYEQY
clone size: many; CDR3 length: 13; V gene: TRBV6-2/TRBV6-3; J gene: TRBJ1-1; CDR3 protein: ASSYSSVGYTEAF
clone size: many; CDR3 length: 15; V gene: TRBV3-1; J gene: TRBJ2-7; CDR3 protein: ASSQYSGTPNSYEQY
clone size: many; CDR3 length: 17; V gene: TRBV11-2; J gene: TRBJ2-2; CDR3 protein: ASSSPGTDRFPGTGELF
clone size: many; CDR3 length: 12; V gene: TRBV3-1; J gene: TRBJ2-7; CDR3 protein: ASSPGTLSNEQY
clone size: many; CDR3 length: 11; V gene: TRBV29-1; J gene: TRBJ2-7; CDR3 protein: SVEGASGYEQY
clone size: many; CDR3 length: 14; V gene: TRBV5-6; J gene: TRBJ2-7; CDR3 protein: ASTPRTSGYLYEQY
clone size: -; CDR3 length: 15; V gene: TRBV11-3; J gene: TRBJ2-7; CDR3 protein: ASSSDPPGTDLYEQY
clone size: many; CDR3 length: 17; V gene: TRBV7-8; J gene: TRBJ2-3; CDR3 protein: ASSPKREGLFLSTDTQY
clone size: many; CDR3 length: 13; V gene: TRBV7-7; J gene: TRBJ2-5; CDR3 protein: ASSLRGRWQETQY
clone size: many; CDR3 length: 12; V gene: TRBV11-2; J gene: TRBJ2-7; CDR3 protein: ASSSGGALYEQY
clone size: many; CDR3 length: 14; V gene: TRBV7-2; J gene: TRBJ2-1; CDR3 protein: ASRPNSGHSYNEQF
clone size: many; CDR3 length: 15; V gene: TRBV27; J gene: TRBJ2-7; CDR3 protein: ASSFLAGGPSSYEQY
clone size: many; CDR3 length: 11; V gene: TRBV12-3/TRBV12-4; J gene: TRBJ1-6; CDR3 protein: ASSRGLGSPLH
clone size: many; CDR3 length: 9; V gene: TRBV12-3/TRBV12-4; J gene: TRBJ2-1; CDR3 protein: ASSWGNEQF
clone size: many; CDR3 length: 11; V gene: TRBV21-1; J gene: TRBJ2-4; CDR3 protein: VGGTKSRNIQY
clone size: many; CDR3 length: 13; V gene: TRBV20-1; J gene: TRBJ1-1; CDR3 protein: SARDYPGANTEAF
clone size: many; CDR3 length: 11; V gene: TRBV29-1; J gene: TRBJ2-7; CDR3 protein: SAGTSDSYEQY
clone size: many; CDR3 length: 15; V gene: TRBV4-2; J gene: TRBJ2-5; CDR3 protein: ASSQDGQGKESETQY
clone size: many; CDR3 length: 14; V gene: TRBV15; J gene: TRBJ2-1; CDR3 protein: ATSRDAPLGGNEQF
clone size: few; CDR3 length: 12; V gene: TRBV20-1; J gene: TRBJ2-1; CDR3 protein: SAVLAGSYNEQF
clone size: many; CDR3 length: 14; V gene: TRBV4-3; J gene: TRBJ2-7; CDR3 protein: ASSRKKSGRADEQY
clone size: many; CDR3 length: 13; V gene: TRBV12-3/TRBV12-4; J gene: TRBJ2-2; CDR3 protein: ASRVTGGPTGELF
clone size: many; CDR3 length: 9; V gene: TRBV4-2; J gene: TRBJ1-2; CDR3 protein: ASSQDLGYT
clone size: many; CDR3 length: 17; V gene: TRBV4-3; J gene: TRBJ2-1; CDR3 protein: ASSHLPGREASSYNEQF
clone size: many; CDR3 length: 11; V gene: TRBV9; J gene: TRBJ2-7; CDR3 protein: ASKAQNPYEQY
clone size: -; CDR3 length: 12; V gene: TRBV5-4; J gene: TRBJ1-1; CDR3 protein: ASSWGQGNTEAF
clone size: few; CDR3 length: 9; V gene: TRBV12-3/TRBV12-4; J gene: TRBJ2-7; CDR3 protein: ASSQGPEQY
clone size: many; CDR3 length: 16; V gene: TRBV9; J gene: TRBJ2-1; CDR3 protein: ASNGGAPGTRKGNEQF
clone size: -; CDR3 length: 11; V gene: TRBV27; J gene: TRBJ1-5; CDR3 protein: ASSLLLNQPQH
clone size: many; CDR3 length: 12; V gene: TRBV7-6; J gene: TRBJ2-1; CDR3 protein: ASSLSLADNEQF
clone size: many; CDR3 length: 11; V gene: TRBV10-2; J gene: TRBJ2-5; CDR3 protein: ASSEFSPGTQY
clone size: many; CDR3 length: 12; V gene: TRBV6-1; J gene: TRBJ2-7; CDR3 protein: ASKQTGGLYEQY
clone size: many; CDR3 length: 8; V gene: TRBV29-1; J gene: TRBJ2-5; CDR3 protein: SAKAETQY
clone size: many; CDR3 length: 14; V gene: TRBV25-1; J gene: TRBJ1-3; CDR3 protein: ASSAGGRGTGNTIY
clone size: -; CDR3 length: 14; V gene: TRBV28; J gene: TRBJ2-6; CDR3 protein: ASRGGVTSGANVLT
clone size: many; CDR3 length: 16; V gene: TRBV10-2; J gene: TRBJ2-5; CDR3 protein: ASSALPSTGPTGETQY
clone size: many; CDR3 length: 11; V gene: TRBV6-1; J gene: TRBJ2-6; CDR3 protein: ASSTNGANVLT
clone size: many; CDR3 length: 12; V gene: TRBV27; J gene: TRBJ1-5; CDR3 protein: ASSFGRLGQPQH
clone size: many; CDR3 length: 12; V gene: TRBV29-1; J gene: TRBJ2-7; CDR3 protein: SVGGGQRSSEQY
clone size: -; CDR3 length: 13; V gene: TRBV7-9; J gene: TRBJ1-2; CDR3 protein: ASSLIGAHNDGYT